These T cell receptor beta chains were read from a single sample in a study of blood T cell repertoires in COVID-19. Method: immunoSEQ multiplex PCR; TCRdb's copy keeps in-frame clones and lacks some. The sample lists around 100,000 clones, about 90% occurring once. Sample: peripheral blood. The origin of the receptors is a human donor in a cohort sampled during active COVID-19. The CDR3 runs from the conserved cysteine through the conserved F or W. Fields, in order: V gene, J gene, clone size, CDR3 protein. Some rows have no size entry. The others give once, few or many, or a class for an expanded clone.

TRBV3-1/TRBV3-2	TRBJ1-1	NA	CASSQVGGNTEAFF
TRBV25-1	TRBJ1-1	few	CASSGMRNTEAFF
TRBV15	TRBJ2-1	NA	CATSRTSNNEQFF
TRBV27	TRBJ2-3	NA	CASSSRSLALSTDTQYF
TRBV19	TRBJ2-3	NA	CASSMGWAGTTDTQYF
TRBV9	TRBJ1-2	NA	CASSVEVRGNYGYTF
TRBV12-5	TRBJ1-5	NA	CASGQGRNQPQHF
TRBV6-5	TRBJ2-2	NA	CASSSSSGATGELFF
TRBV10-2	TRBJ2-1	once	CASRGTSGDNEQFF
TRBV6-5	TRBJ1-4	NA	CASSHTRSSNEKLFF
TRBV6-4	TRBJ2-1	few	CASSTTSGRANEQFF
TRBV4-2	TRBJ2-2	NA	CASSQDNSPTGELFF
TRBV10-3	TRBJ2-1	once	CAISVAGNEQFF
TRBV19	TRBJ1-3	NA	CASSGTGGIISGNTIYF
TRBV27	TRBJ2-1	NA	CASSETSGLTHEQFF
TRBV2	TRBJ1-1	few	CASSDQGALTEAFF
TRBV28	TRBJ2-1	NA	CASSSLAGPIGYNEQFF
TRBV19	TRBJ2-4	NA	CASPRVGAKNIQYF
TRBV5-4	TRBJ1-6	NA	CASSSSTTGTNSPLHF
TRBV28	TRBJ1-4	NA	CASSLQGAGEKLFF
TRBV29-1	TRBJ2-5	NA	CSVSASYQETQYF
TRBV5-4	TRBJ2-7	NA	CASGGTGSSYEQYF
TRBV7-2	TRBJ1-2	NA	CASSPVAFRGYTF
TRBV7-2	TRBJ2-7	NA	CASSSAAGLAGGWRSEQYF
TRBV7-2	TRBJ2-3	NA	CASSPRTSRYPPDTQYF
TRBV9	TRBJ2-1	NA	CASSVGEYNEQFF
TRBV28	TRBJ2-1	NA	CASSPARQGAREQFF
TRBV6-1	TRBJ2-1	NA	CASSEAGSGSYNEQFF
TRBV20-1	TRBJ1-1	NA	CSASVVEAFF
TRBV28	TRBJ2-7	NA	CASRPRTAKYEQYF
TRBV18	TRBJ1-1	NA	CASSRTGREAFF
TRBV7-2	TRBJ2-5	NA	CASSLGKVTGETQYF
TRBV7-9	TRBJ2-5	NA	CASSLSGRSQETQYF
TRBV3-1/TRBV3-2	TRBJ2-7	NA	CASSSGTGRQYF
TRBV30	TRBJ2-5	NA	CAWSRDTGETQYF
TRBV28	TRBJ1-6	NA	CYRSNSPLHF
TRBV5-4	TRBJ2-7	few	CASSLGLGGTTYEQYF
TRBV7-3	TRBJ2-7	NA	CASSLGGRHEQYF
TRBV12-5	TRBJ2-5	NA	CASSPGLGETQYF
TRBV10-3	TRBJ1-5	NA	CAINTGGPGEPQHF
TRBV4-1	TRBJ1-1	NA	CASSQTPTGATNTEAFF
TRBV7-2	TRBJ2-5	NA	CASSPLESGSETQYF
TRBV19	TRBJ2-7	NA	CASSLLLAGFYEQYF
TRBV27	TRBJ2-2	NA	CASSSGTSGRARRPGELFF
TRBV5-1	TRBJ2-7	NA	CASSTPDRVHEQYF
TRBV19	TRBJ1-5	NA	CASSFSGYNQPQHF
TRBV4-2	TRBJ2-7	NA	CASSQDRGTSFDGEQYF
TRBV5-1	TRBJ2-3	NA	CASSSLGSTDTQYF
TRBV7-2	TRBJ1-4	NA	CASSLVAGEVFF